A selection of T cell receptor beta chains follows, all from one sample in a study of patients and donors after allogeneic stem cell transplantation. TCRdb re-called the RT-PCR reads with MiXCR, one entry per CDR3 protein. The sample has roughly 960,000 distinct CDR3 sequences, over 15% seen once. The sequenced material came from blood, either unsorted or a sorted T cell fraction (not recorded which). The receptors originated from a human donor who was either an allogeneic HSCT recipient or a stem cell or donor lymphocyte infusion donor (not recorded which). It is not recorded whose cells these are; they may come from a transplant donor. CDR3s include the opening cysteine and the closing phenylalanine or tryptophan. A D gene is named only where the DNA matches it firmly. Some rows mark clone size as missing; the rest say once, few, many or name a class of expanded clone.

abundance	j_gene	len	d_gene	v_gene	CDR3aa	CDR3nt
many	TRBJ1-2	11	TRBD1	TRBV29-1	CSDGTAYGYTF	TGCAGCGACGGGACAGCCTATGGCTACACCTTC
.	TRBJ1-3	14	.	TRBV3-1	CASSRTASINTIYF	TGTGCCAGCAGCCGGACAGCATCGATAAACACCATATATTTT
few	TRBJ2-4	16	TRBD2	TRBV20-1	CSARDGGNGAKNIQYF	TGCAGTGCCAGGGACGGGGGGAATGGGGCCAAAAACATTCAGTACTTC
.	TRBJ2-2	14	TRBD1	TRBV5-5	CASSPGQIGGELFF	TGTGCCAGCAGCCCGGGACAGATAGGCGGGGAGCTGTTTTTT
few	TRBJ2-7	14	TRBD1	TRBV6-5	CASSYPTGGWEQYF	TGTGCCAGCAGTTACCCGACAGGGGGCTGGGAGCAGTACTTC
.	TRBJ2-7	15	.	TRBV6-2/TRBV6-3	CASSYFQGSSYEQYF	TGTGCCAGCAGCTATTTCCAGGGGAGCTCCTACGAGCAGTACTTC
.	TRBJ2-7	12	.	TRBV29-1	CSVQALTYEQYF	TGCAGCGTCCAAGCGTTAACCTACGAGCAGTACTTC
few	TRBJ2-7	15	.	TRBV9	CASSVDAQGVYEQYF	TGTGCCAGCAGCGTAGACGCACAGGGAGTCTACGAGCAGTACTTC
.	TRBJ2-7	13	.	TRBV20-1	CSARDPSDYEQYF	TGCAGTGCTAGAGATCCTAGCGACTACGAGCAGTACTTC
few	TRBJ1-6	15	.	TRBV20-1	CSARDLTVDNSPLHF	TGCAGTGCTAGAGATCTCACGGTTGATAATTCACCCCTCCACTTT
.	TRBJ2-7	15	TRBD1	TRBV7-8	CASSLGGRGPDEQYF	TGTGCCAGCAGCTTAGGCGGCAGGGGGCCCGACGAGCAGTACTTC
.	TRBJ2-7	16	.	TRBV3-1	CASSRWEGAYSYEQYF	TGTGCCAGCAGCCGGTGGGAGGGGGCTTACTCCTACGAGCAGTACTTC
.	TRBJ1-4	13	.	TRBV20-1	CSAERGGDEKLFF	TGCAGTGCTGAGCGGGGGGGGGACGAAAAACTGTTTTTT
.	TRBJ1-2	14	TRBD1	TRBV28	CASSLTGGIDGYTF	TGTGCCAGCAGTTTGACAGGGGGCATCGATGGCTACACCTTC
.	TRBJ2-5	15	TRBD2	TRBV15	CATSKTTSGVETQYF	TGTGCCACCAGCAAGACGACTAGCGGGGTAGAGACCCAGTACTTC
.	TRBJ1-1	14	.	TRBV13	CASSFEGLGTEAFF	TGTGCCAGCAGCTTTGAGGGCCTCGGGACTGAAGCTTTCTTT
.	TRBJ2-5	15	TRBD1	TRBV4-3	CASSHSGTAQETQYF	TGCGCCAGCAGCCACTCCGGGACAGCTCAAGAGACCCAGTACTTC
.	TRBJ1-4	14	.	TRBV4-3	CASSQSVSREKLFF	TGCGCCAGCAGCCAATCCGTGTCTCGTGAAAAACTGTTTTTT
few	TRBJ2-5	13	.	TRBV6-6	CASSYTKEGTQYF	TGTGCCAGCAGTTATACTAAGGAAGGGACCCAGTACTTC
.	TRBJ2-1	15	.	TRBV27	CASTGIERYYNEQFF	TGTGCCAGCACTGGTATAGAACGTTACTACAATGAGCAGTTCTTC
.	TRBJ1-2	11	.	TRBV29-1	CSVEYNYGYTF	TGCAGCGTTGAATATAACTATGGCTACACCTTC
.	TRBJ2-5	14	TRBD1	TRBV20-1	CSVKDRGYQETQYF	TGCAGTGTGAAGGACAGGGGATATCAAGAGACCCAGTACTTC
.	TRBJ1-5	14	.	TRBV7-9	CASGTPGGDQPQHF	TGTGCCAGCGGAACCCCCGGTGGGGATCAGCCCCAGCATTTT
many	TRBJ2-7	15	TRBD1	TRBV4-1	CASSQRQGNSYEQYF	TGCGCCAGCAGCCAACGACAGGGGAACTCCTACGAGCAGTACTTC
many	TRBJ1-1	15	.	TRBV12-3/TRBV12-4	CASSRAGGVSTEAFF	TGTGCCAGCAGTCGCGCGGGGGGGGTCTCGACTGAAGCTTTCTTT
.	TRBJ1-1	13	.	TRBV2	CASSADGNTEAFF	TGTGCCAGCAGTGCGGACGGGAACACTGAAGCTTTCTTT